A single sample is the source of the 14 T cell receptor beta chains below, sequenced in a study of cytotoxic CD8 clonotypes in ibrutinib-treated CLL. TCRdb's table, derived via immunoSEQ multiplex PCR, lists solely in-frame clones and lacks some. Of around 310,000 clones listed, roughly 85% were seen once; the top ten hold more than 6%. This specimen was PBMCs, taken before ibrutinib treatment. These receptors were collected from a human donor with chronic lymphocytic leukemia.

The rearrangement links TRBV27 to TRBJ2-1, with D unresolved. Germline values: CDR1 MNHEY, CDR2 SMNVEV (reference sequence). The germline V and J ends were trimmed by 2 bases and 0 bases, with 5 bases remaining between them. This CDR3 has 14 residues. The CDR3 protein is CASSLRSSYNEQFF. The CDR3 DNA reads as TGTGCCAGCAGTTTACGCAGCTCCTACAATGAGCAGTTCTTC.

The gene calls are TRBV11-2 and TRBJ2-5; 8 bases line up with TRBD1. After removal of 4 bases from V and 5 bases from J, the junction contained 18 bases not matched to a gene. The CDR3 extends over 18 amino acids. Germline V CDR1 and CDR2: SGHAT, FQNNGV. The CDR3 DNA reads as TGTGCCAGCAGCTCCCTCTACTACCGGGACAGGTCTTATGAGACCCAGTACTTC. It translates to CASSSLYYRDRSYETQYF.

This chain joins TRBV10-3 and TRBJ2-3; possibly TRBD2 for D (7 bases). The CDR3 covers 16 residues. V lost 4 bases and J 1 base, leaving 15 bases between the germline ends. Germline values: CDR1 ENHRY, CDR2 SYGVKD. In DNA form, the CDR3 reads TGTGCCATCAGTGGGTTAGGGGGGGATCGCACAGATACGCAGTATTTT. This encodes CAISGLGGDRTDTQYF.

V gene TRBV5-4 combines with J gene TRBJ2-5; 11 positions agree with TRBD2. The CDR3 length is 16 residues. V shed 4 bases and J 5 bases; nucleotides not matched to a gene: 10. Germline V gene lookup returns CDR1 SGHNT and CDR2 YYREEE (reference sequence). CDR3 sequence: CASSNDFSGRAETQYF. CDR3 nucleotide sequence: TGTGCCAGCAGCAATGACTTTAGCGGGAGGGCGGAGACCCAGTACTTC. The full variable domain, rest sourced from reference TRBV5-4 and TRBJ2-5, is ETGVTQSPTHLIKTRGQQVTLRCSSQSGHNTVSWYQQALGQGPQFIFQYYREEENGRGNFPPRFSGLQFPNYSSELNVNALELDDSALYLCASSNDFSGRAETQYFGPGTRLLVL.

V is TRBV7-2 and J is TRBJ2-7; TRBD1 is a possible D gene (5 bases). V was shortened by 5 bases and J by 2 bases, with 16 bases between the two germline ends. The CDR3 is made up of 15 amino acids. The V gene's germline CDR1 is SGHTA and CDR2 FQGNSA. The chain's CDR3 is CASSPSWAGPYEQYF. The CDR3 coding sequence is TGTGCCAGCAGCCCGTCCTGGGCAGGGCCCTACGAGCAGTACTTC.

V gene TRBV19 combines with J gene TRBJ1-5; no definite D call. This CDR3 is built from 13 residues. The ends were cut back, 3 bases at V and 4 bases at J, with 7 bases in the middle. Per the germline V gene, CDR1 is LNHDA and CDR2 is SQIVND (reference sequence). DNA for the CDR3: TGTGCCAGTAGTATTCTTAAAAATCAGCCCCAGCATTTT. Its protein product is CASSILKNQPQHF.

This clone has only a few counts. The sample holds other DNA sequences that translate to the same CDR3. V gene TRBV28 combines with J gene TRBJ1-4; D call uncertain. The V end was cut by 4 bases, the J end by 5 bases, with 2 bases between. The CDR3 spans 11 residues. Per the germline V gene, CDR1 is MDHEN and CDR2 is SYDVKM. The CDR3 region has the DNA TGTGCCAGCAGTTCGAATGAAAAACTGTTTTTT. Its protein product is CASSSNEKLFF.

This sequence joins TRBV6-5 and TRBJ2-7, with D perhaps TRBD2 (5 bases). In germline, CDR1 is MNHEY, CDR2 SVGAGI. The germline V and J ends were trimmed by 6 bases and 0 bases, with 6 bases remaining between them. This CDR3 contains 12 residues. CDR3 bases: TGTGCCAGCAGGGGGAGCTCCTACGAGCAGTACTTC. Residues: CASRGSSYEQYF.

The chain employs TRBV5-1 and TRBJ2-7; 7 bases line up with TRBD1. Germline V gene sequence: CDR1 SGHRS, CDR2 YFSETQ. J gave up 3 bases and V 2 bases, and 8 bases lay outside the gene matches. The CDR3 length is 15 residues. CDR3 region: CASSFTAGTVYEQYF. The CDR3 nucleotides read TGCGCCAGCAGCTTTACTGCCGGGACAGTCTACGAGCAGTACTTC. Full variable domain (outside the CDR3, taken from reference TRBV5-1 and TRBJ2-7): KAGVTQTPRYLIKTRGQQVTLSCSPISGHRSVSWYQQTPGQGLQFLFEYFSETQRNKGNFPGRFSGRQFSNSRSEMNVSTLELGDSALYLCASSFTAGTVYEQYFGPGTRLTVT.

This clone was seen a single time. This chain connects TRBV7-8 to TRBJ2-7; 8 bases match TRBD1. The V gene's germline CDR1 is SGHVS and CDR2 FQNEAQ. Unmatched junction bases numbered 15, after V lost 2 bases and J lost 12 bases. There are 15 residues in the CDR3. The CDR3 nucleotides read TGTGCCAGCAGCTTACTCGACAGGGGCACTTATAGTGGGTACTTC. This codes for CASSLLDRGTYSGYF.

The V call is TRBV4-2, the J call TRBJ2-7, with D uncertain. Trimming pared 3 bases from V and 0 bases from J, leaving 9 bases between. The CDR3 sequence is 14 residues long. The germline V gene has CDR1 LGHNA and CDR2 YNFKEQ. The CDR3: CASSHTRSSYEQYF. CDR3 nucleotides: TGTGCCAGCAGCCATACAAGGAGCTCCTACGAGCAGTACTTC.

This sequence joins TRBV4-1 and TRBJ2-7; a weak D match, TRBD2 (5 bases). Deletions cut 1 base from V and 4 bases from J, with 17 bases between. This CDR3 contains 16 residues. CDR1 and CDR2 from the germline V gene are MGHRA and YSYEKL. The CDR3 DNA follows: TGCGCCAGCAGCCAAGGCCGTGGAGGCCTAGATTACGAGCAGTACTTC. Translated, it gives CASSQGRGGLDYEQYF.

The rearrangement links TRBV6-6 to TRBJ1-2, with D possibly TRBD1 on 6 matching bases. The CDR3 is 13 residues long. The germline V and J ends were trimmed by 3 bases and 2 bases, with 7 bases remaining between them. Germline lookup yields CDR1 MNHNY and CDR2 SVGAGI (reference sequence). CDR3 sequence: CASSYQGNYGYTF. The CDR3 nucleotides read TGTGCCAGCAGTTATCAGGGGAACTATGGCTACACCTTC.

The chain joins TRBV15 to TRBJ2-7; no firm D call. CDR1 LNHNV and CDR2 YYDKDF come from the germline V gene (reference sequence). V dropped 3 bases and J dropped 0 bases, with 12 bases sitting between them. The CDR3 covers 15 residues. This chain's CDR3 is CATSSTDVRSYEQYF. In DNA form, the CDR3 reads TGTGCCACCAGCAGTACGGACGTGCGCTCCTACGAGCAGTACTTC.